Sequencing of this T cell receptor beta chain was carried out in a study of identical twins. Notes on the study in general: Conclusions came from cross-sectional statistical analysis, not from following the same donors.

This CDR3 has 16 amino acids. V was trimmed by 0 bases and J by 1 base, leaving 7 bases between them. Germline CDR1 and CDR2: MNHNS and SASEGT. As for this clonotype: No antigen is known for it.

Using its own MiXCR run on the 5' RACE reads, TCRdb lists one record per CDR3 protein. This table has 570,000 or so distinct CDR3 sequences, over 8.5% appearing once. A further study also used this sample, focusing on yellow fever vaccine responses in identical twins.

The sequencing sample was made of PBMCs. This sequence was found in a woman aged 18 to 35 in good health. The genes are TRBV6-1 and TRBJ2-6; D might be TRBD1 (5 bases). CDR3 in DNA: TGTGCCAGCAGTGAAGCAGCAGGGTCTGGGGCCAACGTCCTGACTTTC. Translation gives CASSEAAGSGANVLTF.